The source of this T cell receptor beta chain is a study of T cells in Graves' hyperthyroidism and ophthalmopathy. The overall study: Peripheral blood specimens were obtained at initial diagnosis, prior to any treatment.

CDR1 and CDR2 (germline): LGHDT, YNNKEL (reference sequence). This CDR3 region has 14 residues. Trimming removed 4 bases from V and 4 bases from J; junction bases left unmatched: 5. About this clonotype: The antigen is unknown.

The PBMCs were taken from around 10 ml of fresh peripheral blood. There were TCR beta CDR3 regions amplified from RNA transcripts. HTBI primers were the set used in a first-round RT-PCR of the TCR CDR3. From the multiplex PCR reads, TCRdb called clonotypes with MiXCR, one entry per CDR3 protein. This table holds about 35,000 distinct CDR3 sequences, roughly 52% found once. Study-level findings and limits: A model using 13 V-J features told ophthalmopathy apart from stable hyperthyroidism.

The sequenced material came from blood. The TCR originated in a woman in her fifties or sixties with Graves' hyperthyroidism that later progressed to Graves' ophthalmopathy. The chain has TRBV3-1 and TRBJ1-1; 8 bases fit TRBD1. The CDR3 region has the DNA TGTGCCAGCAGCCCGAGGACAGGGTGCACTGAAGCTTTCTTT. Its translation is CASSPRTGCTEAFF.